A single sample gave rise to the 5 T cell receptor beta chains below, sequenced in a study of shared clonotypes between healthy human individuals. Clones were read by immunoSEQ multiplex PCR, and TCRdb kept only the in-frame ones, dropping some. Of about 600,000 clones listed, roughly 97% are singletons. The sequenced material came from naive CD4+ T cells sorted from blood. Subset given: CD45RA+ positively selected. All receptors come from a woman under 40 in good health.

This rearrangement joins TRBV28 to TRBJ2-5; 7 bases line up with TRBD1. V lost 3 bases to trimming and J lost 5 bases; unmatched junction nucleotides: 3. CDR3 length: 13 amino acids. CDR1 MDHEN and CDR2 SYDVKM come from the germline V gene. The CDR3 DNA follows: TGTGCCAGCAGTTTCAGGGGGTACGAGACCCAGTACTTC. Its protein is CASSFRGYETQYF.

This chain uses TRBV2 with TRBJ2-7, with a possible D match to TRBD2 (6 bases). Germline V gives CDR1 SNHLY, CDR2 FYNNEI. Between the trimmed V and J ends, which lost 3 bases and 0 bases, there was a span of 15 bases. The CDR3 sequence is 16 residues long. The CDR3 DNA sequence: TGTGCCAGCAGTGATGTAGCGGCACCGAGCTCCTACGAGCAGTACTTC. Protein sequence: CASSDVAAPSSYEQYF.

The rearrangement links TRBV30 to TRBJ2-1; 7 bases map to TRBD2. Germline V gene sequence: CDR1 GTSNPN, CDR2 SVGIG (reference sequence). The CDR3 contains 15 residues. V was clipped by 4 bases and J by 2 bases; unmatched bases: 8. The CDR3 is CAWMGQGGPYNEQFF. CDR3 coding DNA: TGTGCCTGGATGGGGCAGGGAGGGCCCTACAATGAGCAGTTCTTC.

This chain connects TRBV5-4 to TRBJ2-1; D gene ambiguous. The V end was cut by 1 base, the J end by 4 bases, with 6 bases between. The germline CDR1 and CDR2 sequences are SGHNT and YYREEE (reference sequence). The length of the CDR3 is 13 residues. This chain's CDR3 is CASSLYSYNEQFF. The CDR3 DNA sequence: TGTGCCAGCAGCTTGTACTCGTACAATGAGCAGTTCTTC.

The chain recombines TRBV5-4 with TRBJ2-1, with 10 bases fitting TRBD2. The CDR3 sequence is 17 residues long. With V trimmed by 4 bases and J by 6 bases, 13 bases remained unmatched. Germline CDR1 is SGHNT and CDR2 is YYREEE (reference sequence). The CDR3 DNA reads as TGTGCCAGCAGCGTCTTGTTTCTAGCGGGAGAGATCAATGAGCAGTTCTTC. Amino acids: CASSVLFLAGEINEQFF. Full variable domain (remainder filled in from reference TRBV5-4 and TRBJ2-1): ETGVTQSPTHLIKTRGQQVTLRCSSQSGHNTVSWYQQALGQGPQFIFQYYREEENGRGNFPPRFSGLQFPNYSSELNVNALELDDSALYLCASSVLFLAGEINEQFFGPGTRLTVL.